A single sample is the source of the 22 T cell receptor beta chains below, sequenced in a study of cytomegalovirus exposure and HLA in healthy donors. PCR was performed using 60 Vbeta and 13 Jbeta primers. The data were produced by immunoSEQ multiplex PCR, yet TCRdb's version contains in-frame clones alone and is incomplete. In the table there are about 190,000 clones, about 77% of which are singletons. The sequencing input was PBMCs. Receptor source: a woman between 25 and 40 years old in good health and CMV-seropositive.

This clone appeared a few times. The rearrangement uses TRBV5-1 and TRBJ1-1, with no clear D. V lost 0 bases and J lost 0, with 15 bases in between. Per germline, CDR1 SGHRS and CDR2 YFSETQ. The CDR3 covers 17 residues. CDR3 coding DNA: TGCGCCAGCAGCTTGGGAGCCCGAGGGCCCATGAACACTGAAGCTTTCTTT. Translation gives CASSLGARGPMNTEAFF.

This chain links TRBV10-3 with TRBJ1-5; TRBD1 agrees at 9 bases. There are 14 residues in the CDR3. Germline V gene data show CDR1 as ENHRY and CDR2 as SYGVKD. With 6 bases clipped from V and 4 bases from J, the junction kept 4 bases outside the gene matches. The CDR3 DNA follows: TGTGCCATCAGCCCGGGACAGGGAAATCAGCCCCAGCATTTT. This gives the protein CAISPGQGNQPQHF.

The chain joins TRBV4-1 to TRBJ2-3; 7 positions match TRBD1. V gave up 3 bases and J gave up 4 bases; unmatched junction bases: 10. The CDR3 length is 16 residues. Germline CDR1 reads MGHRA; CDR2 reads YSYEKL. This CDR3 is CASSHGYRGASDTQYF. The CDR3 DNA sequence: TGCGCCAGCAGCCATGGTTACAGGGGTGCCTCAGATACGCAGTATTTT.

As regards this clone: Other nucleotide sequences from this sample produce the same CDR3. V is TRBV7-2 and J is TRBJ2-5; D not resolved. V was pared by 5 bases and J by 3 bases, with 4 bases between. The CDR3 contains 11 residues. CDR1 is SGHTA and CDR2 is FQGNSA in the germline V gene. This chain's CDR3 is CASSPKETQYF. CDR3 in DNA: TGTGCCAGCAGCCCCAAAGAGACCCAGTACTTC.

This chain connects TRBV2 to TRBJ2-1; D is uncertain. V dropped 1 base and J dropped 2 bases, with 9 bases sitting between them. This CDR3 contains 15 residues. Germline assignment: CDR1 SNHLY and CDR2 FYNNEI. The DNA of the CDR3 is TGTGCCAGCAGTGAAGGGTCGGTAGCCTACAATGAGCAGTTCTTC. Amino acids: CASSEGSVAYNEQFF.

The J gene is TRBJ2-3, the V gene TRBV5-4, with 7 bases identical to TRBD1. V lost 3 bases, J lost 4 bases, and 5 bases stayed unmatched. CDR1 is SGHNT and CDR2 is YYREEE in the germline V gene (reference sequence). This CDR3 comprises 14 residues. The CDR3 protein is CASSSGQIADTQYF. The CDR3 region has the DNA TGTGCCAGCAGCTCGGGACAGATCGCAGATACGCAGTATTTT.

This rearrangement joins TRBV27 to TRBJ2-1, with D perhaps TRBD1 (5 bases). V was pared by 5 bases and J by 8 bases, with 10 bases between. CDR1 and CDR2 from the germline V gene are MNHEY and SMNVEV (reference sequence). This CDR3 is built from 12 residues. CDR3 residues: CASSTRVDEQFF. CDR3 DNA: TGTGCCAGCAGTACCAGGGTCGATGAGCAGTTCTTC.

The chain recombines TRBV7-6 with TRBJ1-1; the D gene is possibly TRBD1 (5 bases). This CDR3 region has 15 residues. Per germline, CDR1 SGHVS and CDR2 FNYEAQ. Trimming removed 1 base at V and 5 bases at J, with 14 bases between. CDR3: CASSLGSPGETEAFF. CDR3 in DNA: TGTGCCAGCAGCTTAGGATCTCCGGGGGAAACTGAAGCTTTCTTT.

The chain carries TRBV7-8 and TRBJ1-2; D is undetermined. Trimming shortened V by 2 bases and J by 2 bases, and 9 bases separated the two germline ends. CDR1 and CDR2 (germline): SGHVS, FQNEAQ. The CDR3 covers 14 residues. The CDR3 sequence: CASSLSNSNYGYTF. As DNA, the CDR3 is TGTGCCAGCAGCTTATCCAACTCCAACTATGGCTACACCTTC.

The chain uses TRBV6-5 and TRBJ1-5, with 8 bases lining up with TRBD1. Trimming took 5 bases from V and 9 from J; bases not matched to a gene: 6. This CDR3 is built from 13 residues. CDR1 MNHEY and CDR2 SVGAGI come from the germline V gene. CDR3 sequence reads: CASSPGQAWPQHF. The CDR3 DNA reads as TGTGCCAGCAGTCCGGGACAGGCCTGGCCCCAGCATTTT.

The gene calls are TRBV2 and TRBJ2-5; TRBD1 is a possible D gene (5 bases). Gene TRBJ2-7 matches the end of the DNA better, so the J call may be wrong. The CDR3 is made up of 17 amino acids. Looked up from germline, CDR1 is SNHLY and CDR2 is FYNNEI. The CDR3 sequence: CASSELQGFLPGYEQYF. The CDR3 region has the DNA TGTGCCAGCAGTGAGCTCCAGGGTTTTCTACCGGGCTACGAGCAGTACTTC.

The chain has TRBV6-5 and TRBJ1-2; D remains unclear. CDR3 length equals 15 residues. The germline V gene encodes CDR1 MNHEY and CDR2 SVGAGI. V lost 8 bases and J 1 base, leaving 17 bases between the germline ends. The CDR3 region is CASSLEGFGNYGYTF. The CDR3 DNA sequence: TGTGCCAGCTCACTGGAGGGATTTGGTAACTATGGCTACACCTTC.

The chain uses TRBV28 and TRBJ2-3; 7 bases align to TRBD2. This CDR3 comprises 15 residues. V dropped 8 bases and J dropped 5; count of bases not matched to a gene: 13. Germline CDR1 is MDHEN and CDR2 is SYDVKM. For the CDR3, the DNA is TGTGCCAGCTCCTTTCCTCGGGAGGATGGAGATACGCAGTATTTT. Translated: CASSFPREDGDTQYF.

The rearrangement uses TRBV7-9 and TRBJ2-7; no clear D gene. The germline V and J ends were trimmed by 5 bases and 3 bases, with 8 bases remaining between them. This CDR3 is 12 amino acids long. From germline, CDR1 is SEHNR and CDR2 FQNEAQ (reference sequence). CDR3 DNA sequence: TGTGCCAGCAGCCCTGTAGACTACGAGCAGTACTTC. Residues: CASSPVDYEQYF.

V gene TRBV28 combines with J gene TRBJ2-7, with a weak D call TRBD1 (5 bases). The germline gives CDR1 MDHEN, CDR2 SYDVKM. The CDR3 extends over 12 amino acids. V was pared by 2 bases and J by 5 bases, with 7 bases between. In DNA form, the CDR3 reads TGTGCCAGCAGTTTAAGGGGTAACGAGCAGTACTTC. Residues: CASSLRGNEQYF.

The chain recombines TRBV5-4 with TRBJ2-7, with 7 positions matching TRBD1. The CDR3 has 12 residues. Losses at the gene ends were 9 bases for V and 4 bases for J; bases not matched to a gene: 7. Germline V gene lookup returns CDR1 SGHNT and CDR2 YYREEE (reference sequence). In nucleotides, the CDR3 is TGTGCCACCAACCCGACAGGGTACGAGCAGTACTTC. This encodes CATNPTGYEQYF.

The rearrangement uses TRBV28 and TRBJ2-3, with D unclear. The CDR3 is 13 amino acids. Germline V gene sequence: CDR1 MDHEN, CDR2 SYDVKM. The V gene lost 1 base and the J gene lost 4 bases, with 6 bases spanning the gap. CDR3 DNA: TGTGCCAGCAGTTTATCCTATTCAGATACGCAGTATTTT. Translated: CASSLSYSDTQYF.

The rearrangement joins TRBV6-6 to TRBJ1-1; TRBD1 aligns across 8 bases. This CDR3 is built from 13 residues. J was trimmed by 5 bases and V by 4 bases; bases with no gene match: 3. In germline, CDR1 is MNHNY, CDR2 SVGAGI (reference sequence). Written as DNA, the CDR3 is TGTGCCAGCAGTTTCGGGACAGGTACTGAAGCTTTCTTT. Protein: CASSFGTGTEAFF.

This chain uses TRBV25-1 with TRBJ2-7; TRBD1 agrees at 9 bases. In germline, CDR1 is MGHDK, CDR2 SYGVNS. V was pared by 8 bases and J by 4 bases, with 6 bases of the junction left unmatched. The CDR3 runs to 13 residues. The CDR3 coding sequence is TGTGCCAGCTCCGGGACAGGGTTTTACGAGCAGTACTTC. It specifies CASSGTGFYEQYF.

The rearrangement links TRBV11-1 to TRBJ1-2; D ambiguous. Germline CDR1 reads SGHAT; CDR2 reads FQDESV (reference sequence). This CDR3 region has 13 residues. V was shortened by 5 bases and J by 7 bases, with 14 bases between the two germline ends. The CDR3 loop is CASSLGVAGGYTF. The CDR3 DNA sequence: TGTGCCAGCAGCCTCGGGGTGGCTGGTGGCTACACCTTC.

This chain joins TRBV5-1 and TRBJ1-6; D perhaps matches TRBD1 (6 bases). The CDR3 length is 17 residues. Germline CDR1 and CDR2: SGHRS and YFSETQ. V was clipped by 3 bases and J by 6 bases, with 19 bases between them. The CDR3 is CASSWGQPRGANSPLHF. The CDR3 bases are TGCGCCAGCAGCTGGGGGCAACCCAGGGGCGCTAATTCACCCCTCCACTTT.

The rearrangement uses TRBV21-1 and TRBJ1-2; the listed D gene, TRBD1, was not tested against the DNA. TRBV21-1 is flagged as a pseudogene. The CDR3 sequence is 13 residues long. The CDR3 spells CASSKGDRAGYTF. CDR3 sequence (DNA): TGTGCCAGCAGCAAAGGGGACAGGGCCGGCTACACCTTC.